The 15 T cell receptor beta chains given below trace back to one sample, sequenced in a study of blood T cell repertoires in COVID-19. Sequenced by immunoSEQ multiplex PCR; TCRdb stores in-frame clones only, minus some. This table holds approximately 250,000 clones, 80% to 90% found once. Sequenced: PBMCs or T cells enriched from blood (not recorded which). Source of these receptors: a woman aged 25 to 39 with acute COVID-19.

This clone is a singleton in its sample. The chain joins TRBV29-1 to TRBJ2-7; TRBD2 matches 15 bases. Looked up from germline, CDR1 is SQVTM and CDR2 is ANQGSEA. The CDR3 has 17 amino acids. The V and J ends lost 6 bases and 3 bases, in that order; junction bases with no gene match: 12. The CDR3 DNA sequence: TGCAGCGTCCACACTGCGGGACTAGCGGGAGGAAGCTACGAGCAGTACTTC. Translating it yields CSVHTAGLAGGSYEQYF.

This clone is a singleton in its sample. This chain joins TRBV5-8 and TRBJ2-1; TRBD2 matches at 8 bases. V shed 6 bases and J 0 bases; nucleotides not matched to a gene: 5. This CDR3 comprises 15 residues. CDR1 and CDR2 (germline): SGHTS, YDEGEE. The chain's CDR3 is CASTLSGSSYNEQFF. The CDR3 DNA is TGTGCCAGCACCCTAAGCGGGAGCTCCTACAATGAGCAGTTCTTC. The full variable domain, rest sourced from reference TRBV5-8 and TRBJ2-1, is EAGVTQSPTHLIKTRGQQATLRCSPISGHTSVYWYQQALGLGLQFLLWYDEGEERNRGNFPPRFSGRQFPNYSSELNVNALELEDSALYLCASTLSGSSYNEQFFGPGTRLTVL.

CDR3 bases: TGTGCCAGCAGCTCGAACAGGGGGGCAGATACGCAGTATTTT. Translation gives CASSSNRGADTQYF. The chain is built from TRBV11-2 and TRBJ2-3, with TRBD1 matching over 8 bases. The V gene's germline CDR1 is SGHAT and CDR2 FQNNGV. The CDR3 runs to 14 residues. The junction had 4 bases not matched to a gene; V was cut back by 4 bases and J by 4 bases.

The chain joins TRBV4-2 to TRBJ1-5; D possibly corresponds to TRBD1 (5 bases). From germline, CDR1 is LGHNA and CDR2 YNFKEQ. The CDR3 length is 15 residues. V was cut by 2 bases and J by 5 bases, with 13 bases left in between. The DNA for the CDR3 is TGTGCCAGCAGCCAAACAGCGTCGGGGGATCAGCCCCAGCATTTT. Amino acid sequence: CASSQTASGDQPQHF.

This clone was detected a few times. The rearrangement links TRBV27 to TRBJ2-1; the D gene is possibly TRBD2 (6 bases). Trimming shortened V by 5 bases and J by 2 bases, and 10 bases separated the two germline ends. This CDR3 contains 14 residues. Germline loops: CDR1 MNHEY, CDR2 SMNVEV (reference sequence). CDR3 loop: CASSQGGTYNEQFF. The CDR3 nucleotides read TGTGCCAGCAGTCAGGGAGGAACCTACAATGAGCAGTTCTTC.

The chain uses TRBV19 and TRBJ2-7, with D perhaps TRBD2 (6 bases). Trimming removed 1 base at V and 0 bases at J, with 13 bases between. Germline V lookup: CDR1 LNHDA, CDR2 SQIVND (reference sequence). CDR3 size: 16 residues. CDR3 sequence reads: CASSIVGAGNSYEQYF. CDR3 DNA: TGTGCCAGTAGTATAGTAGGTGCGGGGAACTCCTACGAGCAGTACTTC.

The CDR3 loop is CAWTTPGTGAIYGYTF. CDR3 sequence (DNA): TGTGCCTGGACCACCCCCGGGACAGGGGCCATCTATGGCTACACCTTC. J is TRBJ1-2 and V is TRBV30; TRBD1 matches at 10 bases. Germline V lookup: CDR1 GTSNPN, CDR2 SVGIG (reference sequence). V lost 4 bases to trimming and J lost 4 bases; unmatched junction nucleotides: 12. The CDR3 is 16 amino acids.

The V and J genes are TRBV30 and TRBJ2-2; D is unclear. The CDR3 is 12 residues long. V gave up 4 bases and J gave up 7 bases, with 10 bases separating them. From germline, CDR1 is GTSNPN and CDR2 SVGIG (reference sequence). The CDR3 DNA is TGTGCCTGGAACGTGCTAGACGGGGAGCTGTTTTTT. Amino acids: CAWNVLDGELFF.

The chain carries TRBV3-1 (or the pseudogene TRBV3-2) and TRBJ1-4, with D uncertain. This CDR3 region has 17 residues. CDR1 LGHDT and CDR2 YNNKEL come from the germline V gene (reference sequence). Trimming stripped 0 bases from V and 1 base from J, with 12 bases between. The CDR3 here is CASSQEFGGGTNEKLFF. The DNA of the CDR3 is TGTGCCAGCAGCCAAGAATTCGGCGGCGGAACTAATGAAAAACTGTTTTTT.

The table lists this clone with a few counts. The V and J genes are TRBV7-6 and TRBJ1-6; D not resolved. This CDR3 spans 14 amino acids. The ends were cut back, 4 bases at V and 0 bases at J, with 4 bases in the middle. Germline lookup yields CDR1 SGHVS and CDR2 FNYEAQ. The CDR3 DNA reads TGTGCCAGCAGCTCCAGCTCCTATAATTCACCCCTCCACTTT. Its protein product is CASSSSSYNSPLHF. Combining the CDR3 with reference TRBV7-6 and TRBJ1-6 gives the whole variable domain GAGVSQSPRYKVTKRGQDVALRCDPISGHVSLYWYRQALGQGPEFLTYFNYEAQQDKSGLPNDRFSAERPEGSISTLTIQRTEQRDSAMYRCASSSSSYNSPLHFGNGTRLTVT.

The V and J genes are TRBV7-3 and TRBJ2-2; tentative D call: TRBD2 (5 bases). CDR3 size: 16 residues. CDR1 and CDR2 from the germline V gene are SGHTA and FQGTGA. V was trimmed by 3 bases and J by 1 base, leaving 12 bases between them. CDR3 sequence (DNA): TGTGCCAGCAGCTTCACTGGTGGGAGGAACACCGGGGAGCTGTTTTTT. Translated, it gives CASSFTGGRNTGELFF.

The CDR3 loop reads CASSSLQEMVRTEAFF. As DNA, the CDR3 is TGTGCCAGCAGTTCGTTACAGGAGATGGTGAGGACTGAAGCTTTCTTT. The genes are TRBV6-5 and TRBJ1-1, with D possibly TRBD1 on 5 matching bases. This CDR3 spans 16 amino acids. Germline CDR1 MNHEY, CDR2 SVGAGI. Trimming cost V 4 bases and J 5 bases, with 20 bases left between them.

The rearrangement joins TRBV7-9 to TRBJ2-1; D unclear. CDR3 length equals 18 residues. The germline gives CDR1 SEHNR, CDR2 FQNEAQ (reference sequence). The ends were cut back, 1 base at V and 0 bases at J, with 16 bases in the middle. This CDR3 reads CASSLGALHKSSYNEQFF. The CDR3 DNA follows: TGTGCCAGCAGCTTAGGGGCCTTACACAAGAGCTCCTACAATGAGCAGTTCTTC.

The rearrangement joins TRBV7-2 to TRBJ2-1; 11 nucleotides match TRBD2. Germline V gene data show CDR1 as SGHTA and CDR2 as FQGNSA. V lost 4 bases to trimming and J lost 4 bases; unmatched junction nucleotides: 6. CDR3 length: 16 residues. The CDR3 sequence is CASSSDLAGGYNEQFF. The CDR3 DNA follows: TGTGCCAGCAGCTCAGACTTAGCGGGAGGGTACAATGAGCAGTTCTTC.

The chain employs TRBV4-1 and TRBJ1-5; D not resolved. V dropped 1 base and J dropped 0 bases, with 10 bases sitting between them. Germline CDR1 MGHRA, CDR2 YSYEKL. This CDR3 has 16 residues. CDR3 DNA: TGCGCCAGCAGCCAAGTGTACAGAGATAGCAATCAGCCCCAGCATTTT. Encoded protein: CASSQVYRDSNQPQHF.